This T cell receptor beta chain was identified during a study of immune evolution from preneoplasia to lung adenocarcinoma (dated by TCRdb to the early 2020s). Turning to the overall study: No AAH lesions showed HLA loss of heterozygosity, compared with around 7% of AIS, about 15% of MIA and around 35% of ADC lesions. The study used immune gene expression, TCR sequencing and multiplex immunofluorescence to profile the immune contexture of lung adenocarcinoma precursors and invasive adenocarcinoma. Resected precursor lesions (AAH, AIS, MIA) and invasive adenocarcinomas were compared against paired morphologically normal lung tissue. The sample size was set by how many specimens were available, not by a prior power calculation. The immune data were combined with whole exome sequencing and methylation data from the same cohort of nodules. In total, the cohort included roughly 49 patients with pulmonary nodules, all of whom underwent surgical resection. TCR sequencing data were obtained from 51 patients. According to the study, roughly 100 samples went through TCR sequencing. Class I HLA alleles were inferred from exome data with POLYSOLVER, and allele-specific HLA loss was detected with LOHHLA. Results and caveats for the whole study, not just this receptor: The findings reflected association rather than direct causation, and larger cohorts with long-term follow-up and longitudinal biopsies were considered necessary. Because all patients were from Japan and China, applicability to Western populations was uncertain. The highest top T cell clone frequencies were observed in normal lung, and a progressive decrease in top T cell clone frequencies appeared to occur from AAH through AIS, MIA and invasive adenocarcinoma. T cell clonality was highest in KRAS-mutant nodules compared with EGFR-mutant or double wild-type lesions. Clonality was highest in normal lung, while later-stage lesions appeared to have lower clonality but higher T cell density and diversity.

TCR beta CDR3 regions were sequenced from DNA using the immunoSEQ hsTCRbeta Kit. The paper's processing steps were these. The ImmunoSEQ Analyzer was used to analyse the TCR sequencing data. T cell clonality was defined as 1 minus Pielou's evenness computed on productive rearrangements. The inverse Simpson index, applied to productive templates, was used to measure T cell diversity. T cell density was defined as TCR beta template counts normalized to usable DNA, with usable DNA estimated by amplifying and sequencing housekeeping genes. Two-sided Kruskal-Wallis tests were used to compare TCR metrics across histologic stages. Held by TCRdb, this immuneACCESS table contains in-frame sequences only and omits some clones. Under half of the omission traces to an unresolved V gene where checked; the cause of the rest is unknown. D and trimming come from the DNA, and the V and J calls and clone size come from that table. The sample data list around 14,000 clones, and 80% of these were observed just once. Of the sample, roughly 5% falls within the top ten clones.

On this clone: The antigen it recognizes is unknown. No base qualities exist here, and no much larger clone lies one base off it.

The junction shows trimming of 5 bases on V and 5 bases on J, and the gene matches do not reach 8 bases of it. The germline V gene yields MDHEN for CDR1 and SYDVKM for CDR2. The CDR3 runs 15 residues from the cysteine to the phenylalanine. The sequence is cut down to CDR3 DNA, 45 bases in frame from base 1. Patients underwent resection in Japan or China between about 2013 and 2017. Histologic diagnosis of each case was confirmed independently by two lung cancer pathologists on H&E slides. To enrich premalignant or tumor cells for nucleic acid extraction, macro-dissection was performed after pathologic assessment. DNA was isolated from FFPE tissue using the AllPrep DNA/RNA FFPE Kit.

This clonotype was obtained from a person in their 70s with lung adenocarcinoma. Specimen: FFPE minimally invasive lung adenocarcinoma tissue. The cell subset or site label of this sample denotes: micro-invasive lung adenocarcinoma (MIA). The chain was built from TRBV28 and TRBJ2-2; 7 nucleotides in the junction match TRBD2. The CDR3 region has the sequence CASSHSSGWTGELFF. The nucleotide sequence is given as TGTGCCAGCAGTCACTCTAGCGGTTGGACCGGGGAGCTGTTTTTT. With the rest looked up from the reference TRBV28 and TRBJ2-2 genes rather than sequenced, the full variable domain is DVKVTQSSRYLVKRTGEKVFLECVQDMDHENMFWYRQDPGLGLRLIYFSYDVKMKEKGDIPEGYSVSREKKERFSLILESASTNQTSMYLCASSHSSGWTGELFFGEGSRLTVL.